This T cell receptor (beta chain) was found in a study of T cell clonotyping in hematopoietic cell transplantation. Study-level information: Cytoreduction preceded collection of pretransplant recipient samples. Findings and caveats of the study: CD4 and CD8 repertoire contributions could not be separated without sorting. Graft donor and pretransplant recipient Inverse Simpson Index values predicted broader posttransplant TCR diversity.

Generated by immunoSEQ multiplex PCR, the TCRdb table keeps only in-frame clones and is missing some. The repertoire has 65,000 to 80,000 clones, roughly 95% of them found once; the top ten carry roughly 1.5%. Concerning this clone itself: Its antigen is not identified.

Described time point: recipient sample about 28 days before transplant, after cytoreduction. Blood collection times were about day -28 and days 30, 100, 180 posttransplant. This CDR3 spans 13 amino acids. The trim removed 2 bases at V and 10 bases at J, leaving 10 bases unmatched. The germline CDR1 and CDR2 sequences are GTSNPN and SVGIG (reference sequence). This specimen was peripheral blood mononuclear cells, taken before stem cell transplant. The receptor was isolated from a woman in her 50s with acute myeloid leukemia. Some clones in this sample may be carry-over from other donors' samples. V is TRBV30 and J is TRBJ1-1, with 7 bases that match TRBD1. This chain's CDR3 is CAWSLRQGLGAFF. The CDR3 nucleotides are TGTGCCTGGAGTCTCCGACAGGGTCTAGGAGCTTTCTTT.